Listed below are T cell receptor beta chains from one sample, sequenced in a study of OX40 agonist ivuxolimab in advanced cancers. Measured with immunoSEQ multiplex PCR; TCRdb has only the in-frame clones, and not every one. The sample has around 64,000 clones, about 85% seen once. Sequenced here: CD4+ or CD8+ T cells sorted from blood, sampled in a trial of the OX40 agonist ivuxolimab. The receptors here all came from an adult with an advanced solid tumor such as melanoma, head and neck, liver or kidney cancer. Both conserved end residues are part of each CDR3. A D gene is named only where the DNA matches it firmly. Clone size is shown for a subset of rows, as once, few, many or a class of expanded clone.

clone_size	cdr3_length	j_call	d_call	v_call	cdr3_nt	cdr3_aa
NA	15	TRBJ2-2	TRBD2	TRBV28	TGTGCCAGCAGTTCAGGCGGGAGAGACACCGGGGAGCTGTTTTTT	CASSSGGRDTGELFF
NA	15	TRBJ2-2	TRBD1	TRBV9	TGTGCCAGCAGCGTACGACAGGGGTTCTCCGGGGAGCTGTTTTTT	CASSVRQGFSGELFF
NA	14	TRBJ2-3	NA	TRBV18	TGTGCCAGCTCACCTACCACCGGGACAGATACGCAGTATTTT	CASSPTTGTDTQYF
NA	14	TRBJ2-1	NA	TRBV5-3	TGTGCCAGAAGCTTGAACAGCCCAGGCAATGAGCAGTTCTTC	CARSLNSPGNEQFF
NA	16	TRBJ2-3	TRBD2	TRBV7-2	TGTGCCAGCAGCTTCCTTAGCGGGGGGAACACAGATACGCAGTATTTT	CASSFLSGGNTDTQYF
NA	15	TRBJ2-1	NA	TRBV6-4	TGTGCCAGCAGTGACGGGGCTGCCCCGTACAATGAGCAGTTCTTC	CASSDGAAPYNEQFF
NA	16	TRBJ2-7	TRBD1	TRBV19	TGTGCCAGTACCCCGGATGGGACAGCGAGCTCCTACGAGCAGTACTTC	CASTPDGTASSYEQYF
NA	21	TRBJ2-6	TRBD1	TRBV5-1	TGCGCCAGCAGCTTCCCATCGGACAGGGGCGGTGGGGAAGCTGGGGCCAACGTCCTGACTTTC	CASSFPSDRGGGEAGANVLTF
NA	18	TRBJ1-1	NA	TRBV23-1	TGCGCCAGCAGTCAATCAAGTGCAGGGAGGATGGTGAACACTGAAGCTTTCTTT	CASSQSSAGRMVNTEAFF
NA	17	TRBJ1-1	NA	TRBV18	TGTGCCAGCTCACCACCTCGGACGGGGGGGCAGAACACTGAAGCTTTCTTT	CASSPPRTGGQNTEAFF
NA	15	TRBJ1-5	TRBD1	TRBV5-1	TGCGCCAGCAGTCCGACAGGGGGCCTCAGCCAGCCCCAGCATTTT	CASSPTGGLSQPQHF
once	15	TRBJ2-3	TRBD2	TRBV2	TGTGCCAGCAGTGAAAGGGTAGCGGGGGCAGATACGCAGTATTTT	CASSERVAGADTQYF
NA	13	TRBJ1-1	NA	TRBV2	TGTGCCAGCGGCAGCCTACCTAGGGCTGAAGCTTTCTTT	CASGSLPRAEAFF
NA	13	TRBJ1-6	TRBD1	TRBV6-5	TGTGCCAGATCACAGGGGTATAATTCACCCCTCCACTTT	CARSQGYNSPLHF
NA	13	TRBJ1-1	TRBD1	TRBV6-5	TGTGCCAGCAGTTTCCAGGGGGACACTGAAGCTTTCTTT	CASSFQGDTEAFF
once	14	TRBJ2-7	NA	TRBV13	TGTGCCAGCAGCGATCGCAGGGACGCCTACGAGCAGTACTTC	CASSDRRDAYEQYF